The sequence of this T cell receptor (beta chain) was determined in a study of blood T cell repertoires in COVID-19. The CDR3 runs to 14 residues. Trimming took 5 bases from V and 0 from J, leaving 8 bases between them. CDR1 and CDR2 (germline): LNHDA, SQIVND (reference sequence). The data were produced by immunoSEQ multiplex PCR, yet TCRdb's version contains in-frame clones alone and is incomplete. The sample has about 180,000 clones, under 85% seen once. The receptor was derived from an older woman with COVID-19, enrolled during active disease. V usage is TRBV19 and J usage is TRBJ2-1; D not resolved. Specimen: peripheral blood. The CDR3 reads CASSELGSYNEQFF. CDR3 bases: TGTGCCAGTAGTGAACTTGGCTCCTACAATGAGCAGTTCTTC. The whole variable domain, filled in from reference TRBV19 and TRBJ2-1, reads DGGITQSPKYLFRKEGQNVTLSCEQNLNHDAMYWYRQDPGQGLRLIYYSQIVNDFQKGDIAEGYSVSREKKESFPLTVTSAQKNPTAFYLCASSELGSYNEQFFGPGTRLTVL.